This TCR beta chain was identified during a study of regulatory T cells in long-lasting Graves disease. Specified time point: newly diagnosed GD, antithyroid drugs for less than 3 months. RNA extracted from PBMCs served as the sequencing template. One endocrinology department in Xi'an, China, was where patients came from. Building the TCR beta libraries relied on iRepertoire HTBI primers, and CDR3 regions underwent Arm-PCR. TCRdb called the multiplex PCR reads again in MiXCR, with one record for every CDR3 protein. The data show around 450,000 distinct CDR3 sequences, about 15% seen once. In addition, the sample was reused for a study of T cells in Graves' hyperthyroidism and ophthalmopathy. That source adds: Ophthalmopathy could be told apart from stable hyperthyroidism with a 13 V-J model.

The origin of this receptor is a woman aged 40 to 55 with Graves disease. The sample was peripheral blood mononuclear cells (PBMCs), taken at new diagnosis, from a patient treated with antithyroid drugs.

This CDR3 reads CASSVVGSGSEKLFF. CDR3 bases: TGTGCCAGCAGCGTAGTAGGCTCCGGGAGTGAAAAACTGTTTTTT. The chain is built from TRBV9 and TRBJ1-4; D is unclear. Deletions cut 0 bases from V and 7 bases from J, with 13 bases between. The CDR3 is 15 amino acids. Germline V gene data show CDR1 as SGDLS and CDR2 as YYNGEE.